These 17 T cell receptor beta chains were sequenced from one sample in a study of T cells after yellow fever vaccination. TCRdb re-analysed the 5' RACE reads in MiXCR, keeping a single row per CDR3 protein. This table has some 220,000 distinct CDR3 sequences, 3.2% appearing once. This specimen consisted of CD4+ T cells sorted from PBMCs, obtained 10 days after the yellow fever booster vaccination. The receptors stem from a man aged 18 to 35 who received the YFV17D yellow fever vaccine.

Ten or more counts support this clonotype. This chain connects TRBV3-1 to TRBJ1-1, with D possibly matching TRBD1 (6 bases). There are 16 residues in the CDR3. Germline assignment: CDR1 LGHDT and CDR2 YNNKEL (reference sequence). V lost 4 bases, J lost 1 base, and 16 bases lay in between. Here the CDR3 reads CASSRQTGLGNTEAFF. CDR3 bases: TGTGCCAGCAGCCGTCAGACAGGCCTAGGGAACACTGAAGCTTTCTTT.

This clonotype has just a few counts. The V call is TRBV5-4, the J call TRBJ1-4; D unresolved. V was cut by 0 bases and J by 5 bases, with 5 bases left in between. Germline V gives CDR1 SGHNT, CDR2 YYREEE (reference sequence). The CDR3 length is 13 residues. The CDR3 nucleotides are TGTGCCAGCAGCTTGGAGACAAATGAAAAACTGTTTTTT. Its translation: CASSLETNEKLFF. The full variable domain, completed using reference TRBV5-4 and TRBJ1-4, is ETGVTQSPTHLIKTRGQQVTLRCSSQSGHNTVSWYQQALGQGPQFIFQYYREEENGRGNFPPRFSGLQFPNYSSELNVNALELDDSALYLCASSLETNEKLFFGSGTQLSVL.

This clonotype turned up a few times. V is TRBV7-2 and J is TRBJ2-2; 8 bases are a match to TRBD1. The junction had 10 bases not matched to a gene; V was cut back by 7 bases and J by 6 bases. This CDR3 region has 15 residues. The germline gives CDR1 SGHTA, CDR2 FQGNSA. The CDR3 reads CASTQDRGIPGELFF. DNA for the CDR3: TGTGCCAGCACGCAAGACAGGGGAATTCCCGGGGAGCTGTTTTTT.

The genes are TRBV11-3 and TRBJ2-5; maybe TRBD1 (5 bases). This CDR3 has 16 residues. The V end was cut by 1 base, the J end by 3 bases, with 15 bases between. CDR1 and CDR2 from the germline V gene are SGHNT and YENEEA. The CDR3 DNA sequence: TGTGCCAGCAGCTTAGGGGGCATTACGACCGAAGAGACCCAGTACTTC. Residues: CASSLGGITTEETQYF.

This clonotype was detected a few times. The chain employs TRBV5-5 and TRBJ2-3; maybe TRBD2 (6 bases). CDR3 length: 17 residues. CDR1 and CDR2 from the germline V gene are SGHKS and YYEKEE (reference sequence). Between the trimmed V and J ends, which lost 4 bases and 0 bases, there was a span of 18 bases. The CDR3 loop is CASSRGPGAGSTDTQYF. For the CDR3, the DNA is TGTGCCAGCAGCCGCGGACCCGGGGCGGGAAGCACAGATACGCAGTATTTT.

This clonotype showed up many times. This chain joins TRBV2 and TRBJ2-4; the D gene is possibly TRBD2 (6 bases). Germline values: CDR1 SNHLY, CDR2 FYNNEI. V dropped 4 bases and J dropped 8 bases, with 15 bases sitting between them. The CDR3 spans 14 residues. The CDR3 loop is CASSAGYRGDIQYF. As DNA, the CDR3 is TGTGCCAGCAGTGCGGGCTATCGCGGGGACATTCAGTACTTC. The full variable domain, in which reference TRBV2 and TRBJ2-4 provide the parts outside the CDR3, is EPEVTQTPSHQVTQMGQEVILRCVPISNHLYFYWYRQILGQKVEFLVSFYNNEISEKSEIFDDQFSVERPDGSNFTLKIRSTKLEDSAMYFCASSAGYRGDIQYFGAGTRLSVL.

This chain connects TRBV7-2 to TRBJ2-1, with 7 bases identical to TRBD1. This CDR3 contains 13 residues. Germline V gene sequence: CDR1 SGHTA, CDR2 FQGNSA. The ends lost 3 bases at V and 10 bases at J; junction bases unmatched: 6. CDR3 in amino acids: CASSFLTGLEQFF. CDR3 DNA: TGTGCCAGCAGCTTCCTGACAGGGCTAGAGCAGTTCTTC. Drawing the rest from reference TRBV7-2 and TRBJ2-1, the complete variable domain is GAGVSQSPSNKVTEKGKDVELRCDPISGHTALYWYRQSLGQGLEFLIYFQGNSAPDKSGLPSDRFSAERTGGSVSTLTIQRTQQEDSAVYLCASSFLTGLEQFFGPGTRLTVL.

This clonotype has a count of ten or more. This CDR3 is CASTRSGANVLTF. CDR3 nucleotide sequence: TGTGCCAGCACCCGCTCTGGGGCCAACGTCCTGACTTTC. This chain uses TRBV12-3 or TRBV12-4 with TRBJ2-6, with D uncertain. This CDR3 is built from 13 residues. Trimming took off 7 bases at V and 0 bases at J, with 4 bases between the two ends.

This clonotype was counted at least ten times. The rearrangement uses TRBV12-3 or TRBV12-4 and TRBJ2-2; D gene uncertain. The CDR3 length is 14 residues. The V end lost 6 bases, the J end lost 5 bases, and 13 bases lay between the germline ends. The CDR3: CASRLQEITGELFF. Written as DNA, the CDR3 is TGTGCCAGCAGGCTGCAGGAAATTACCGGGGAGCTGTTTTTT.

This clonotype was found many times. The chain couples TRBV20-1 to TRBJ2-2; the D is unclear. CDR3 length: 14 residues. In germline, CDR1 is DFQATT, CDR2 SNEGSKA (reference sequence). Trimming left V 2 bases short and J 5 bases short, with 12 bases between. CDR3 bases: TGCAGTGCTAGATTGACCCGTGGGACCGGGGAGCTGTTTTTT. This gives the protein CSARLTRGTGELFF.

This clonotype was seen many times. The chain couples TRBV4-3 to TRBJ2-1; either TRBD1 or TRBD2 may supply D (5 bases each). CDR1 and CDR2 from the germline V gene are LGHNA and YSLEER. V was cut by 4 bases and J by 5 bases, with 18 bases left in between. The CDR3 runs to 16 residues. In DNA, the CDR3 is TGCGCCAGCAGCCTGACGATGGGGGAAGAGGACAATGAGCAGTTCTTC. It encodes CASSLTMGEEDNEQFF.

This clonotype showed up many times. The genes are TRBV11-2 and TRBJ2-4; perhaps TRBD2 as D (5 bases). From germline, CDR1 is SGHAT and CDR2 FQNNGV. Between the trimmed V and J ends, which lost 4 bases and 1 base, there was a span of 5 bases. The CDR3 contains 13 residues. Here the CDR3 reads CASSSGAKNIQYF. CDR3 nucleotide sequence: TGTGCCAGCAGCTCGGGGGCCAAAAACATTCAGTACTTC. The whole variable domain, remainder taken from reference TRBV11-2 and TRBJ2-4, is EAGVAQSPRYKIIEKRQSVAFWCNPISGHATLYWYQQILGQGPKLLIQFQNNGVVDDSQLPKDRFSAERLKGVDSTLKIQPAKLEDSAVYLCASSSGAKNIQYFGAGTRLSVL.

This clonotype was seen more than once but under ten times. The V call is TRBV19, the J call TRBJ2-3; the D is unclear. The V gene's germline CDR1 is LNHDA and CDR2 SQIVND (reference sequence). Trimming removed 8 bases at V and 2 bases at J, with 11 bases between. The CDR3 runs to 13 residues. The CDR3 loop is CASSPYDTDTQYF. CDR3 in DNA: TGTGCCAGTTCCCCATACGACACAGATACGCAGTATTTT.

This clonotype has a count of ten or more. The chain couples TRBV27 to TRBJ2-1; 11 bases fit TRBD2. The CDR3 is made up of 16 amino acids. V trimming: 5 bases; J trimming: 7 bases; junction bases outside the gene matches: 10. Germline CDR1 is MNHEY and CDR2 is SMNVEV (reference sequence). CDR3 amino acids: CASSPTSTSGANEQFF. CDR3 in DNA: TGTGCCAGCAGTCCAACATCGACTAGCGGGGCAAATGAGCAGTTCTTC.

This clonotype was detected many times. This sequence joins TRBV12-3 or TRBV12-4 and TRBJ1-6; weak D call: TRBD1 (5 bases). The CDR3 is 15 amino acids. Trimming took 3 bases from V and 9 from J, leaving 15 bases between them. CDR3 nucleotide sequence: TGTGCCAGCAGTTTGGGCAGGGTCATAACTTCACCCCTCCACTTT. Protein product: CASSLGRVITSPLHF.

This clonotype was observed a handful of times. The chain combines TRBV5-1 with TRBJ2-5; D uncertain. Germline CDR1 and CDR2: SGHRS and YFSETQ. V shed 0 bases and J shed 3 bases, with 9 bases lying between them. The CDR3 contains 14 residues. CDR3 sequence: CASSLEGRKETQYF. The DNA of the CDR3 is TGCGCCAGCAGCTTGGAGGGCAGAAAAGAGACCCAGTACTTC.

This clonotype occurred many times. The genes are TRBV6-1 and TRBJ1-3; 10 bases are shared with TRBD1. CDR1 MNHNS and CDR2 SASEGT come from the germline V gene. The CDR3 runs to 13 residues. V was pared by 5 bases and J by 8 bases, with 3 bases of the junction left unmatched. CDR3 amino acids: CASSWTGGYTIYF. The CDR3 coding sequence is TGTGCCAGCAGTTGGACAGGGGGATACACCATATATTTT.